Below are 6 T cell receptor beta chains sequenced from a single sample in a study of cytomegalovirus exposure and HLA in healthy donors. Amplification used 60 Vbeta primers and 13 Jbeta primers. Sequencing used immunoSEQ multiplex PCR; TCRdb keeps in-frame clones, though not all of them. The sample holds 150,000 to 200,000 clones, roughly 80% seen once. The specimen sequenced was PBMCs. All receptors derive from a woman under 30 in good health and CMV-seronegative.

The CDR3 region is CASSSGSGGVYEQYF. The CDR3 DNA sequence: TGTGCCAGCAGTTCCGGTAGCGGGGGGGTCTACGAGCAGTACTTC. The chain recombines TRBV27 with TRBJ2-7, with 11 bases matching TRBD2. CDR3 length: 15 amino acids. Germline V gene sequence: CDR1 MNHEY, CDR2 SMNVEV (reference sequence). V lost 4 bases, J lost 3 bases, and 5 bases stayed unmatched.

This clone was picked up a small number of times. CDR3 amino acids: CASSERDRGLGADTQYF. The CDR3 DNA reads TGTGCCAGCAGTGAAAGGGACAGGGGGCTAGGAGCAGATACGCAGTATTTT. This chain links TRBV6-1 with TRBJ2-3; 12 nucleotides align to TRBD1. With 2 bases clipped from V and 4 bases from J, the junction kept 7 bases outside the gene matches. Germline loops: CDR1 MNHNS, CDR2 SASEGT. The CDR3 has 17 amino acids.

The chain has TRBV6-5 and TRBJ1-5; D is ambiguous. The CDR3 extends over 12 amino acids. V lost 2 bases, J lost 13 bases, and 12 bases lay in between. The germline V gene encodes CDR1 MNHEY and CDR2 SVGAGI. Written as DNA, the CDR3 is TGTGCCAGCAGTTACAATGGCAACACGCAGCATTTT. This codes for CASSYNGNTQHF.

The genes are TRBV6-1 and TRBJ2-5, with D perhaps matching TRBD1 (7 bases). Germline V gene sequence: CDR1 MNHNS, CDR2 SASEGT. The CDR3 has 15 amino acids. V lost 7 bases, J lost 2 bases, and 17 bases lay in between. The chain's CDR3 is CASTWGDSFQETQYF. CDR3 in DNA: TGTGCCAGCACTTGGGGGGACAGTTTTCAAGAGACCCAGTACTTC.

This sequence joins TRBV6-6 and TRBJ2-5; D is possibly TRBD2 (6 bases). This CDR3 has 14 amino acids. V was shortened by 0 bases and J by 9 bases, with 14 bases between the two germline ends. Germline V gene data show CDR1 as MNHNY and CDR2 as SVGAGI (reference sequence). DNA for the CDR3: TGTGCCAGCAGTTACTCGGAGGGGACCGGGTCCCAGTACTTC. As protein: CASSYSEGTGSQYF.

The chain recombines TRBV19 with TRBJ2-6, with D possibly matching TRBD1 (5 bases). The CDR3 has 16 residues. Per germline, CDR1 LNHDA and CDR2 SQIVND (reference sequence). The ends were cut back, 4 bases at V and 2 bases at J, with 12 bases in the middle. CDR3 bases: TGTGCCAGTAGTAGATCCACAGGTACTGGGGCCAACGTCCTGACTTTC. This sequence encodes CASSRSTGTGANVLTF.